This T cell receptor beta chain stems from a study of blood T cell repertoires in COVID-19. Study-wide context: Both acute and convalescent COVID-19 samples were obtained from the United States, Italy and Spain.

TCRdb's copy holds only in-frame clones and misses some; the assay was immunoSEQ multiplex PCR. The sample consists of 250,000 or so clones, around 86% of them appearing once. Trimming pared 0 bases from V and 2 bases from J, leaving 10 bases between. Germline values: CDR1 SGHVS, CDR2 FQNEAQ. The CDR3 totals 15 residues. The sequenced sample consisted of peripheral blood. The sequence was obtained from a man older than 75 with acute or convalescent COVID-19. The chain recombines TRBV7-8 with TRBJ2-5, with D perhaps matching TRBD2 (5 bases). The CDR3 loop is CASSLAEVRQETQYF. CDR3 DNA sequence: TGTGCCAGCAGCTTAGCGGAGGTCAGACAAGAGACCCAGTACTTC.